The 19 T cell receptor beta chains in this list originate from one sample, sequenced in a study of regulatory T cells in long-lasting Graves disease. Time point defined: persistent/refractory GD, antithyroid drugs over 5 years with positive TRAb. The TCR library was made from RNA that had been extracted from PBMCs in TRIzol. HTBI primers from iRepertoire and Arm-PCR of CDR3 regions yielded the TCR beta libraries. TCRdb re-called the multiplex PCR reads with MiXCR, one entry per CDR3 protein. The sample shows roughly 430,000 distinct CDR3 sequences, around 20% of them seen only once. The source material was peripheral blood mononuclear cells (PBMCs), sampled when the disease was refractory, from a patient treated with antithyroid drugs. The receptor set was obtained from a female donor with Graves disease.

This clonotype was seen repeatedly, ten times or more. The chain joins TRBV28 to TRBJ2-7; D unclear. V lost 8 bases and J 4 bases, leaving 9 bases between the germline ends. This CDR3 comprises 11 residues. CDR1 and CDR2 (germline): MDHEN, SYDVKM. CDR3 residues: CASGRGYEQYF. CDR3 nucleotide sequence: TGTGCCAGCGGGCGTGGATACGAGCAGTACTTC.

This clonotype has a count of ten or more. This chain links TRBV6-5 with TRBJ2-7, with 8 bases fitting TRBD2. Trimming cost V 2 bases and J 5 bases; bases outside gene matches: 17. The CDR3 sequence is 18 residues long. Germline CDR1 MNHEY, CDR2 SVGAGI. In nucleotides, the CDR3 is TGTGCCAGCAGTTACGGGACGACTAGCGAGAGGATTTCGCACGAGCAGTACTTC. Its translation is CASSYGTTSERISHEQYF.

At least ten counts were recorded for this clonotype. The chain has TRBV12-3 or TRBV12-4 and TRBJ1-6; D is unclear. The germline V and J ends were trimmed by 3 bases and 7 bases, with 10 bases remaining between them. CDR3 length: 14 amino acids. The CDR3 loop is CASSLTPSNSPLHF. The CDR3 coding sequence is TGTGCCAGCAGTTTGACTCCTTCAAATTCACCCCTCCACTTT.

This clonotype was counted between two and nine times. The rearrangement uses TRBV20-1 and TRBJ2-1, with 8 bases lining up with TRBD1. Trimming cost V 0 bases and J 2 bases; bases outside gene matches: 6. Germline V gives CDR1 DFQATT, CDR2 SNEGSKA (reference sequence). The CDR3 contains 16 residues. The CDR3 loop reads CSARDLLDRAYNEQFF. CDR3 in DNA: TGCAGTGCTAGAGATTTATTGGACAGGGCCTACAATGAGCAGTTCTTC.

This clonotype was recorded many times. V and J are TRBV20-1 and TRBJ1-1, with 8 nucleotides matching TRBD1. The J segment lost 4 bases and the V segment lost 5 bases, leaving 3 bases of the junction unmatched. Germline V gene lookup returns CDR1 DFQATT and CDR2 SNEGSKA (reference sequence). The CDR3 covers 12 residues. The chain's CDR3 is CSADRGSTEAFF. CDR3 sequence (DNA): TGCAGTGCTGACAGGGGTTCCACTGAAGCTTTCTTT.

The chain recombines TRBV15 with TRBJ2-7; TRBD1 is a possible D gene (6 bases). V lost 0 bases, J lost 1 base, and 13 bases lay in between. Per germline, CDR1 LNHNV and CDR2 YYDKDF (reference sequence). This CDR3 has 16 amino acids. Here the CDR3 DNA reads TGTGCCACCAGCAGAGATCGATGGACAGCATCCTACGAGCAGTACTTC. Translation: CATSRDRWTASYEQYF.

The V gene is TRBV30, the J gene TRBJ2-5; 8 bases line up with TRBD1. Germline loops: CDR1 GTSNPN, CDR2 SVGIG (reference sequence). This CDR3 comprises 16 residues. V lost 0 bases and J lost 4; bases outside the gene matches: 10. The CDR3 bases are TGTGCCTGGAGTGTAGGTCAGGGGGCAACGAGAGAGACCCAGTACTTC. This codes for CAWSVGQGATRETQYF. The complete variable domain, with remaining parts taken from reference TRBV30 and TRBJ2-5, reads SQTIHQWPATLVQPVGSPLSLECTVEGTSNPNLYWYRQAAGRGLQLLFYSVGIGQISSEVPQNLSASRPQDRQFILSSKKLLLSDSGFYLCAWSVGQGATRETQYFGPGTRLLVL.

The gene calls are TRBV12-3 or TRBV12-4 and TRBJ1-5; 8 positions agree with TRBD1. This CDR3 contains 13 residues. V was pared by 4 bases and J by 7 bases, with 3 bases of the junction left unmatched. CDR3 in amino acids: CASSYRGYQPQHF. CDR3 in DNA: TGTGCCAGCAGTTACAGGGGGTACCAGCCCCAGCATTTT.

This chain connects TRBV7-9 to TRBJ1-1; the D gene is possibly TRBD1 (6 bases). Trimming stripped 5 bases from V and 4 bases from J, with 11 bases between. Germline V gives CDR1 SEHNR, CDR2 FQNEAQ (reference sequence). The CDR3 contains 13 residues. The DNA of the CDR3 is TGTGCCAGCAGCCTAAACAGGGCCACTGAAGCTTTCTTT. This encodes CASSLNRATEAFF.

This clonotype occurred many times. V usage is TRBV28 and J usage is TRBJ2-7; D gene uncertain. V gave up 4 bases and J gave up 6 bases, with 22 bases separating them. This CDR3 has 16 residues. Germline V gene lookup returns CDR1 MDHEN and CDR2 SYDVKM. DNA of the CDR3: TGTGCCAGCAGTTCCCCAGCCAATCCCACATCGGGCGAGCAGTACTTC. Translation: CASSSPANPTSGEQYF.

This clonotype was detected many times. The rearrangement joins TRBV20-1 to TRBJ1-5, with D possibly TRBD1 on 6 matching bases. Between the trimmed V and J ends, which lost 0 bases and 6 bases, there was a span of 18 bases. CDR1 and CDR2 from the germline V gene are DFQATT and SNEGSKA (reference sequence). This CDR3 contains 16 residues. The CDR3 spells CSARDRVKGGSQPQHF. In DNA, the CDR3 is TGCAGTGCTAGAGATCGGGTGAAGGGGGGCAGTCAGCCCCAGCATTTT.

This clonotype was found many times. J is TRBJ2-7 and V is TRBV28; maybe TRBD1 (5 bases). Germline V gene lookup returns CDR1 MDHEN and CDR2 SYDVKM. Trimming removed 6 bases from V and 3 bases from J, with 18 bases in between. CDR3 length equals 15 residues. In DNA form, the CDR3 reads TGTGCCAGCAGCCTCCACGGCGTAGGGGTCTACGAGCAGTACTTC. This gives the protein CASSLHGVGVYEQYF.

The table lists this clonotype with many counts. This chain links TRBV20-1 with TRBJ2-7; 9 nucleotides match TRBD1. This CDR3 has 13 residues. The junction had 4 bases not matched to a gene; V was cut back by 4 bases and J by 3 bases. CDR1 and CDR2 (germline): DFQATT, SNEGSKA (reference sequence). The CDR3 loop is CSAKGQGIYEQYF. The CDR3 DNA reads TGCAGTGCTAAAGGACAGGGGATCTACGAGCAGTACTTC.

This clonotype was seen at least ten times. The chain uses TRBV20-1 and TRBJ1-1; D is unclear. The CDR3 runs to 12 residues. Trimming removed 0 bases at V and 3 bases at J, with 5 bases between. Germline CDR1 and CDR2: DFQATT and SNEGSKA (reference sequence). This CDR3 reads CSARDQDTEAFF. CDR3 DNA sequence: TGCAGTGCTAGAGATCAGGACACTGAAGCTTTCTTT.

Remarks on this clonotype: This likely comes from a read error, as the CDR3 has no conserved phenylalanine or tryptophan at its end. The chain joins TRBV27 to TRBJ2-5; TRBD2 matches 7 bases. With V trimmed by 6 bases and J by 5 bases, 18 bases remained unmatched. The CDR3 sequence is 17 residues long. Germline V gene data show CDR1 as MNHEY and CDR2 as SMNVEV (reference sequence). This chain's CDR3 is CASSPNAGAGLEETQYL. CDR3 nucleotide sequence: TGTGCCAGCAGCCCCAATGCGGGAGCAGGATTAGAGGAGACCCAGTACCTC.

CDR3 DNA sequence: TGTGCCAGCAGTAACATGTGGGCGGGAGGTGAGGATGAGCAGTTCTTC. This sequence encodes CASSNMWAGGEDEQFF. The J gene is TRBJ2-1, the V gene TRBV28; 8 bases match TRBD2. The germline CDR1 and CDR2 sequences are MDHEN and SYDVKM. With 5 bases clipped from V and 8 bases from J, the junction kept 14 bases outside the gene matches. The CDR3 loop spans 16 amino acids.

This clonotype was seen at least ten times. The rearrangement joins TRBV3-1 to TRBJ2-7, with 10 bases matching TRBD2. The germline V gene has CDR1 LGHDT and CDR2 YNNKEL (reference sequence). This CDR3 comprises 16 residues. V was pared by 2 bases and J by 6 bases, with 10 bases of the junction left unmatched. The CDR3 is CASSQTSSGRRSEQYF. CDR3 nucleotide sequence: TGTGCCAGCAGCCAAACCTCTAGCGGGAGAAGGTCCGAGCAGTACTTC.

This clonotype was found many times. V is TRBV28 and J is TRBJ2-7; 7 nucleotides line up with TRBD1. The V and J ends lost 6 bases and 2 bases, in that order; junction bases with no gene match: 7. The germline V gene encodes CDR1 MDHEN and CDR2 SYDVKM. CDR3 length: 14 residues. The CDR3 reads CASSQTGPTYEQYF. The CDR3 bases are TGTGCCAGCAGCCAGACAGGGCCTACCTACGAGCAGTACTTC. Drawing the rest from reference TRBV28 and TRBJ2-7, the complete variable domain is DVKVTQSSRYLVKRTGEKVFLECVQDMDHENMFWYRQDPGLGLRLIYFSYDVKMKEKGDIPEGYSVSREKKERFSLILESASTNQTSMYLCASSQTGPTYEQYFGPGTRLTVT.

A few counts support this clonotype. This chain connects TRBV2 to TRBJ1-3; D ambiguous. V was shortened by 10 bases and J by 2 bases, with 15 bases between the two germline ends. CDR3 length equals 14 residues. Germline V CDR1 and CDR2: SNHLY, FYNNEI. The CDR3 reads CATPDDGTGNTIYF. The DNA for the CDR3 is TGTGCCACACCAGATGACGGGACTGGAAACACCATATATTTT.